The present T cell receptor beta chain was sequenced within a study of graft-versus-host responses after intestinal transplantation. The overall study: Each patient got anti-thymocyte globulin induction, then tacrolimus and steroids for roughly 3 years.

A note on this clone: The antigen is not known.

Libraries were prepared by immunoSEQ multiplex PCR; TCRdb keeps only in-frame clonotypes and omits some of them. The table records tens of thousands of clones, roughly 90% of them present only once. Broader study findings: After transplant, early declines in HvG clones were associated with peak levels of circulating GvH clones. Investigators detected GvH clones in recipient marrow, with some emerging earlier in ileum or blood. High graft-versus-host to host-versus-graft clonal ratios were found in allografts of patients who had graft-donor T cell macrochimerism.

Sequences were derived from unstimulated CD8+ T cells sorted from spleen or lymph node cells, sampled before intestinal transplant. The sequence was obtained from a human donor who received an intestinal transplant.

CDR3 in DNA: TGTGCCAGCAGCTTACCGGGGACAGGCGAGCAGTACTTC. Encoded protein: CASSLPGTGEQYF. The V gene is TRBV7-9, the J gene TRBJ2-7, with 8 bases matching TRBD1. V was clipped by 2 bases and J by 6 bases; unmatched bases: 3. Germline loops: CDR1 SEHNR, CDR2 FQNEAQ (reference sequence). This CDR3 is 13 amino acids long.